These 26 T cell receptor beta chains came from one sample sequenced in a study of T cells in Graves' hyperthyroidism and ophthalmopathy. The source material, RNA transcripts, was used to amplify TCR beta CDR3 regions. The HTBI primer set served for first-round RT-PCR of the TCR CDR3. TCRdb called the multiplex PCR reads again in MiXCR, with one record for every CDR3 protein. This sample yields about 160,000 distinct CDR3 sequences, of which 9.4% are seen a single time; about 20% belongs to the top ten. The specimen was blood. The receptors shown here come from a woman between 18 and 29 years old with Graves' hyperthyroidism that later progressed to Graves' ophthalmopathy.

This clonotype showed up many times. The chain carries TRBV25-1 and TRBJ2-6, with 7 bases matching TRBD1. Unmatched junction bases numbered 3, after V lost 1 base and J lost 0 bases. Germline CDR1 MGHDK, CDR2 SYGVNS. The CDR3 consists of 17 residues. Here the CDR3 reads CASSEWGQHSGANVLTF. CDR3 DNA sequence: TGTGCCAGCAGTGAATGGGGACAGCACTCTGGGGCCAACGTCCTGACTTTC.

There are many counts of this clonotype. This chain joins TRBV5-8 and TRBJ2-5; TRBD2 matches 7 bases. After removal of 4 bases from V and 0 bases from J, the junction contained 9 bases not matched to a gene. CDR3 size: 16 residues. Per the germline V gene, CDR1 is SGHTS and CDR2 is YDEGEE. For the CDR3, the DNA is TGTGCCAGCAGCCTGAATCCTAGCGGCAACCAAGAGACCCAGTACTTC. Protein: CASSLNPSGNQETQYF.

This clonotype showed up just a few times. As DNA, the CDR3 is TGCAGTGCTAGAGATTTTCGGCGCTCTGGAAACACCATATATTTT. Amino acids: CSARDFRRSGNTIYF. The J gene is TRBJ1-3, the V gene TRBV20-1; D not resolved. V shed 0 bases and J shed 0 bases, with 9 bases lying between them. The germline V gene has CDR1 DFQATT and CDR2 SNEGSKA (reference sequence). This CDR3 region has 15 residues.

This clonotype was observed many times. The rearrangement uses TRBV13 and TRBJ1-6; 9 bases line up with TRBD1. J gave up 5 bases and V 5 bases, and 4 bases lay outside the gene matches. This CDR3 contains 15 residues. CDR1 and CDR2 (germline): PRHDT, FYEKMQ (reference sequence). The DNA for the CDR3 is TGTGCCAGCAGCCCCTGGACAGGGGATAATTCACCCCTCCACTTT. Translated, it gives CASSPWTGDNSPLHF.

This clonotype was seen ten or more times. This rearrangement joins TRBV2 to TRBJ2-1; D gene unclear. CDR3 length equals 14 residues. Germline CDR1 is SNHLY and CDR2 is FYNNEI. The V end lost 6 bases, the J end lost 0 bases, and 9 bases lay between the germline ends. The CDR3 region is CASSGKSSYNEQFF. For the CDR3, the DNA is TGTGCCAGCAGCGGTAAAAGCTCCTACAATGAGCAGTTCTTC.

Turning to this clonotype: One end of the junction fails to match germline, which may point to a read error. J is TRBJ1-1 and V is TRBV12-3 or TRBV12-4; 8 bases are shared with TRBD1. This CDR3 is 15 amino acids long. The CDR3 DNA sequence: TGTGCCAGCAGCCGGAGAACAGGGGGGTCGACTGAGGCTTCCTTT. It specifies CASSRRTGGSTEASF.

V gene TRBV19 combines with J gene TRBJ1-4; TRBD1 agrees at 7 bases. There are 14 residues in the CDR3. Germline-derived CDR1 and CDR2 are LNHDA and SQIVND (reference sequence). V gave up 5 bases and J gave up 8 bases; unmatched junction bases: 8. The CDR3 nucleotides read TGTGCCAGTAGTCGCAGGGGGGTATGGGAAAAACTGTTTTTT. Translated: CASSRRGVWEKLFF. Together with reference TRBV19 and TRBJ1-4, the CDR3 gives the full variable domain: DGGITQSPKYLFRKEGQNVTLSCEQNLNHDAMYWYRQDPGQGLRLIYYSQIVNDFQKGDIAEGYSVSREKKESFPLTVTSAQKNPTAFYLCASSRRGVWEKLFFGSGTQLSVL.

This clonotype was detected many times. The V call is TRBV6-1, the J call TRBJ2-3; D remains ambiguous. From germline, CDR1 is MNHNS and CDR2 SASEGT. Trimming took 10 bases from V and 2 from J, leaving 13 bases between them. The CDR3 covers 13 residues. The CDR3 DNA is TGTGCCACCACTTTAAGTCACACAGATACGCAGTATTTT. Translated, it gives CATTLSHTDTQYF.

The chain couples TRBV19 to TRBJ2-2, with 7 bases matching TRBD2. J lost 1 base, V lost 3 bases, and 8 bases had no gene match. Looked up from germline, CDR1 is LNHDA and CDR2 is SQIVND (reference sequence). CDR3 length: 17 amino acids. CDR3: CASSILSGRGNTGELFF. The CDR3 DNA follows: TGTGCCAGTAGTATTTTGAGTGGGAGGGGGAACACCGGGGAGCTGTTTTTT.

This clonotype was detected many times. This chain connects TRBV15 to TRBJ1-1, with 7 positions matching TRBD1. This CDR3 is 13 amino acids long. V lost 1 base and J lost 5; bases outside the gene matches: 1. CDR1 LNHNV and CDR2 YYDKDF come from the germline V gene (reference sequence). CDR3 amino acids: CATSRGRGTEAFF. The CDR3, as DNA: TGTGCCACCAGCAGAGGCAGGGGGACTGAAGCTTTCTTT.

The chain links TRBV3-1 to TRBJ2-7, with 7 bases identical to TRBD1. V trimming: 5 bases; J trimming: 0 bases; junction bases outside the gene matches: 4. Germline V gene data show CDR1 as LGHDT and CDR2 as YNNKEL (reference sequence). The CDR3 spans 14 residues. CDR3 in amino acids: CASSADRSSYEQYF. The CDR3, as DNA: TGTGCCAGCAGCGCGGACAGGTCCTCCTACGAGCAGTACTTC.

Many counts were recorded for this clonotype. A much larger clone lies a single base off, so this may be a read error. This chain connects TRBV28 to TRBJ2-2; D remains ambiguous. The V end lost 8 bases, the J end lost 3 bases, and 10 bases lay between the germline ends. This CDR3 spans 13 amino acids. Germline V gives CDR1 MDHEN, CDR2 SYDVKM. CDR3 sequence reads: CASFSPDTGELFF. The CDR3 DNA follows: TGTGCCAGCTTCAGTCCGGACACCGGGGAGCTGTTTTTT.

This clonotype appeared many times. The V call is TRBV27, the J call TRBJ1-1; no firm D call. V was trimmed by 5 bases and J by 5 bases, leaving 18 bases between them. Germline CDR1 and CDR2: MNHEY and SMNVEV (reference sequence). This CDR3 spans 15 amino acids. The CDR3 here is CASSLTPRLGTEAFF. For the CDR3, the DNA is TGTGCCAGCAGTCTGACACCCCGTTTGGGTACTGAAGCTTTCTTT.

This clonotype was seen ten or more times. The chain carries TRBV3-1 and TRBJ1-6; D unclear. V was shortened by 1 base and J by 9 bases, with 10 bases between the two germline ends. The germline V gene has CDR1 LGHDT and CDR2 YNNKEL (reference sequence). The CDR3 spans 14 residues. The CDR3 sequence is CASSQAPISSPLHF. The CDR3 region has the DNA TGTGCCAGCAGCCAAGCCCCAATCTCTTCACCCCTCCACTTT.

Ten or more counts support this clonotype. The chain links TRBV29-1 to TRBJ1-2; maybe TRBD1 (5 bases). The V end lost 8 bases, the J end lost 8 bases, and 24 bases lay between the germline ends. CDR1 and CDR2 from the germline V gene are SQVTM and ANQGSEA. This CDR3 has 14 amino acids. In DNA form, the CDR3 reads TGCAGCTCTTGGACCACCGGGACCTATTCAGGCTACACCTTC. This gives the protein CSSWTTGTYSGYTF. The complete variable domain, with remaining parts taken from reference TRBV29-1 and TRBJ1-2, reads SAVISQKPSRDICQRGTSLTIQCQVDSQVTMMFWYRQQPGQSLTLIATANQGSEATYESGFVIDKFPISRPNLTFSTLTVSNMSPEDSSIYLCSSWTTGTYSGYTFGSGTRLTVV.

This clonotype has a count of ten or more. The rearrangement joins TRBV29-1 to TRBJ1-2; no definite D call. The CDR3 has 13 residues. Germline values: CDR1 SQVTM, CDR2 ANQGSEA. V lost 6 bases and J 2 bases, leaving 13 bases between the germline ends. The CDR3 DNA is TGCAGCGTCCCGTCGGGCCACAACTATGGCTACACCTTC. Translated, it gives CSVPSGHNYGYTF.

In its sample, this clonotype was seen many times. CDR3 sequence: CASSLYAGLAAEQFF. Written as DNA, the CDR3 is TGTGCCAGCAGTTTATATGCCGGACTAGCAGCTGAGCAGTTCTTC. The chain links TRBV27 to TRBJ2-1, with 8 bases that match TRBD2. The CDR3 length is 15 residues. Germline V CDR1 and CDR2: MNHEY, SMNVEV (reference sequence). Trimming cost V 1 base and J 9 bases; bases outside gene matches: 8.

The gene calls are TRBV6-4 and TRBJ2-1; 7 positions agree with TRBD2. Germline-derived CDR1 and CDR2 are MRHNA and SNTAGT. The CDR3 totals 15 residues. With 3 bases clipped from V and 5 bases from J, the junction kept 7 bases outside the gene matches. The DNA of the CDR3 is TGTGCCAGCAGTGAATGGGGGGAGGGCGACAATGAGCAGTTCTTC. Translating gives CASSEWGEGDNEQFF.

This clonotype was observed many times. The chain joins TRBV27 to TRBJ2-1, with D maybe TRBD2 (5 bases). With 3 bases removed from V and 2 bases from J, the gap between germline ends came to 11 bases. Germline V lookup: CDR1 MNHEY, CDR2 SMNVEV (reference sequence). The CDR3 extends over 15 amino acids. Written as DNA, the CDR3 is TGTGCCAGCAGTTTGTCAGCGGAACCCTACAATGAGCAGTTCTTC. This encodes CASSLSAEPYNEQFF.

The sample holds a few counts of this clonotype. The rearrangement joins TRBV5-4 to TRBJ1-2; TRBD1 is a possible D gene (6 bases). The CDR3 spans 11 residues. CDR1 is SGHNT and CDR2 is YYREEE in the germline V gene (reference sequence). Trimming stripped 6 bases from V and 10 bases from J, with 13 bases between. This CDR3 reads CASNSQGDYTF. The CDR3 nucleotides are TGTGCCAGCAACTCACAGGGCGACTACACCTTC.

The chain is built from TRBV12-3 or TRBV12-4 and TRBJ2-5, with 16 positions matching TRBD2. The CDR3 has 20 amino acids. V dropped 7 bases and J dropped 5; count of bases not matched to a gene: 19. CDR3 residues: CASKVYGTSGGAGIPETQYF. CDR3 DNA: TGTGCCAGCAAAGTTTACGGGACTAGCGGGGGGGCCGGGATTCCGGAGACCCAGTACTTC.

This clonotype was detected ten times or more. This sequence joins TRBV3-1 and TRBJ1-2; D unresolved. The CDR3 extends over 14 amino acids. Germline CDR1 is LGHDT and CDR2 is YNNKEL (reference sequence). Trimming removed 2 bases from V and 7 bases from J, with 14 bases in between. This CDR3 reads CASSQTGRASGYTF. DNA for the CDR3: TGTGCCAGCAGCCAAACTGGGAGGGCGTCTGGCTACACCTTC.

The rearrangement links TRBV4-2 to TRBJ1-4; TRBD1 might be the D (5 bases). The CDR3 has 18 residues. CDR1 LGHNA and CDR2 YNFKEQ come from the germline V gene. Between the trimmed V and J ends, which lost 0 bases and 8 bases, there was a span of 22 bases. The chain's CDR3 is CASSQEGLGAGNREKLFF. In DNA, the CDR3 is TGTGCCAGCAGCCAAGAAGGGCTTGGGGCAGGGAACAGGGAAAAACTGTTTTTT.

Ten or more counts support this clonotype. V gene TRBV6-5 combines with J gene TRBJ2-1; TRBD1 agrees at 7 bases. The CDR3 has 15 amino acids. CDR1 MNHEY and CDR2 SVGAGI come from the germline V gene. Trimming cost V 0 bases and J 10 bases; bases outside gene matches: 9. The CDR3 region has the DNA TGTGCCAGCAGTTACTCGAACAGGGGTTTCCAAGAGCAGTTCTTC. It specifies CASSYSNRGFQEQFF.

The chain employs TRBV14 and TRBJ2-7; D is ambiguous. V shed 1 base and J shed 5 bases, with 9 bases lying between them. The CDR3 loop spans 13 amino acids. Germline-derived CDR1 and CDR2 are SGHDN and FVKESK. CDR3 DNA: TGTGCCAGCAGCCAAGCCAGACGAAACGAGCAGTACTTC. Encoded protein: CASSQARRNEQYF.

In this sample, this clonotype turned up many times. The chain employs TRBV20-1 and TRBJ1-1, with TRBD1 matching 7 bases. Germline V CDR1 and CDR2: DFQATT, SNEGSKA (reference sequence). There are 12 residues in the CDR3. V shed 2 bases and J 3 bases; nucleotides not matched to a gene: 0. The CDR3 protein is CSARQGDTEAFF. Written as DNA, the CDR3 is TGCAGTGCTAGACAGGGGGACACTGAAGCTTTCTTT.